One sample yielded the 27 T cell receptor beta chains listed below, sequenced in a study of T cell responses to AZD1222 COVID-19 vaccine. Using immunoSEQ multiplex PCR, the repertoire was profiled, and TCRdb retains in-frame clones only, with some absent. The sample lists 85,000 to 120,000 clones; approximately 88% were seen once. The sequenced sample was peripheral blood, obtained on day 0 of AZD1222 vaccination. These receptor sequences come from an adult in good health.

CDR3 DNA sequence: TGTGCCAGCAGCCTCTCAAACTCTGGAAACACCATATATTTT. As protein: CASSLSNSGNTIYF. This sequence joins TRBV14 and TRBJ1-3, with unresolved D. Germline V gene data show CDR1 as SGHDN and CDR2 as FVKESK. V lost 4 bases to trimming and J lost 0 bases, with 7 bases between them. This CDR3 is 14 amino acids long.

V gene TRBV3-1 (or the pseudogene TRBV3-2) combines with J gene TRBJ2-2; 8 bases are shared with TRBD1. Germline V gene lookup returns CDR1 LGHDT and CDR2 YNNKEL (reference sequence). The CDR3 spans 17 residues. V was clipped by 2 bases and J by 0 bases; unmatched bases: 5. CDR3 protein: CASSQMPTGANTGELFF. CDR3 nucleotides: TGTGCCAGCAGCCAAATGCCGACAGGGGCGAACACCGGGGAGCTGTTTTTT.

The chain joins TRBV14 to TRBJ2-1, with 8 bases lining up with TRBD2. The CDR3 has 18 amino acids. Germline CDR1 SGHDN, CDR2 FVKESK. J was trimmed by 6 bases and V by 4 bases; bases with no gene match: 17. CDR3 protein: CASSPALFHSGSTNEQFF. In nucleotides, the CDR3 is TGTGCCAGCAGCCCCGCCCTGTTCCACAGCGGGAGTACCAATGAGCAGTTCTTC.

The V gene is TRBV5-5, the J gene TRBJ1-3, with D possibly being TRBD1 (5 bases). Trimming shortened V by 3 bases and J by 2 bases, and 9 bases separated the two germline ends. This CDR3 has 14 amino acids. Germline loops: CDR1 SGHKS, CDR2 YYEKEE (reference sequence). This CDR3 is CASSYDRTGNTIYF. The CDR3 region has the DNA TGTGCCAGCAGCTATGACAGAACTGGAAACACCATATATTTT.

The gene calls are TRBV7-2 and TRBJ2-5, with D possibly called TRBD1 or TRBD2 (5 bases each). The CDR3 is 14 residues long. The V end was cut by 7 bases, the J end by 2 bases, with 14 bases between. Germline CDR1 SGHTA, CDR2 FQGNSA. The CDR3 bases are TGTGCCAGCACCGGGGACGTTCGACAAGAGACCCAGTACTTC. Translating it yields CASTGDVRQETQYF.

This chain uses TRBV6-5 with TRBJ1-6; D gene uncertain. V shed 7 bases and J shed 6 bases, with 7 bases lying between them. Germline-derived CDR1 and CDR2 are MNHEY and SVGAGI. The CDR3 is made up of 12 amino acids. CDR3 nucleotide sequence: TGTGCCAGCACGCGGATTAATTCACCCCTCCACTTT. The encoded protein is CASTRINSPLHF.

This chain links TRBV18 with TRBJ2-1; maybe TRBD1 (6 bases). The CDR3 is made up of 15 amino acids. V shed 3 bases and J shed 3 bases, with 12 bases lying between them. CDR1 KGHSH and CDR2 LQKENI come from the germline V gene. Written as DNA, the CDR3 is TGTGCCAGCTCACCGAACCAGGGGAACTACAATGAGCAGTTCTTC. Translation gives CASSPNQGNYNEQFF.

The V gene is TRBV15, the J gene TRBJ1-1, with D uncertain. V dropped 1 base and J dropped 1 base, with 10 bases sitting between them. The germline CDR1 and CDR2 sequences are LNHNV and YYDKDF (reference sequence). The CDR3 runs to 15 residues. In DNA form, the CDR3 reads TGTGCCACCAGCAGAGGTTCTGAGGCGAACACTGAAGCTTTCTTT. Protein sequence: CATSRGSEANTEAFF.

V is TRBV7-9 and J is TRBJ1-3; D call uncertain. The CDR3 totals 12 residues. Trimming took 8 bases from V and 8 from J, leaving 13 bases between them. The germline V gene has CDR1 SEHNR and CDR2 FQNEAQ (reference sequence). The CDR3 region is CASAAELDTIYF. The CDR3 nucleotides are TGTGCCAGCGCAGCGGAACTGGACACCATATATTTT.

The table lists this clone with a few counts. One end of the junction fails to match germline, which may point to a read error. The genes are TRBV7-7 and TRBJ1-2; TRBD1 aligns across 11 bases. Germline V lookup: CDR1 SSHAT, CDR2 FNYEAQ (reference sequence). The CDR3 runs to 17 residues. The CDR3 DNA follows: TGTGCTAGCAGCTCACTAGGACAGGGGGCAGACGACTATGGCTACACCTTC. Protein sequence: CASSSLGQGADDYGYTF. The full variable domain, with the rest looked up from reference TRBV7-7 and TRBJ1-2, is GAGVSQSPRYKVTKRGQDVTLRCDPISSHATLYWYQQALGQGPEFLTYFNYEAQPDKSGLPSDRFSAERPEGSISTLTIQRTEQRDSAMYRCASSSLGQGADDYGYTFGSGTRLTVV.

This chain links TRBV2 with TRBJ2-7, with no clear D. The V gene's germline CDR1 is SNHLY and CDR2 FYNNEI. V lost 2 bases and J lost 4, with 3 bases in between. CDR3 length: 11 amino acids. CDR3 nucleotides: TGTGCCAGCAGTGAACTGTACGAGCAGTACGTC. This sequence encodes CASSELYEQYV.

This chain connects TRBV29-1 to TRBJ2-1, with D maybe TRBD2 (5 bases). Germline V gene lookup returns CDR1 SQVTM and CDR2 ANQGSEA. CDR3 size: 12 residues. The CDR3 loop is CSTQTGMNEQFF. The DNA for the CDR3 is TGCAGTACCCAGACCGGGATGAATGAGCAGTTCTTC.

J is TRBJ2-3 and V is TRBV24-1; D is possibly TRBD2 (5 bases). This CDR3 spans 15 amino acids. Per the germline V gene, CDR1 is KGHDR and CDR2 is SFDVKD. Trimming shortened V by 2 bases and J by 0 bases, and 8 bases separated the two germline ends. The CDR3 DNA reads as TGTGCCACCAGTGATTACGGGGATAGCACAGATACGCAGTATTTT. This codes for CATSDYGDSTDTQYF.

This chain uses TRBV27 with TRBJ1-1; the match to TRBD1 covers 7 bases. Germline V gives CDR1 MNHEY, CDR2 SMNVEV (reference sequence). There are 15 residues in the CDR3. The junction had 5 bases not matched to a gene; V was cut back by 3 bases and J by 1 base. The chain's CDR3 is CASSFQGGGNTEAFF. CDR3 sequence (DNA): TGTGCCAGCAGTTTTCAGGGGGGTGGGAACACTGAAGCTTTCTTT.

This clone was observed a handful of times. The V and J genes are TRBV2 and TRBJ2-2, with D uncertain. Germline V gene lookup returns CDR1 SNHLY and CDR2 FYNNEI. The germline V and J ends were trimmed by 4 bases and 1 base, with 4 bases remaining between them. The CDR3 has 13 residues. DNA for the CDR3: TGTGCCAGCAGTGTGCTGAACACCGGGGAGCTGTTTTTT. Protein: CASSVLNTGELFF.

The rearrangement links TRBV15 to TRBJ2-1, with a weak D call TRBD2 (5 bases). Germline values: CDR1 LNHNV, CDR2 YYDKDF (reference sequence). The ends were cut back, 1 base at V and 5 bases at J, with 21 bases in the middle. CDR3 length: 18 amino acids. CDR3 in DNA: TGTGCCACCAGCAGAGGGGGTGGCTCTTACGGGATACACAATGAGCAGTTCTTC. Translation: CATSRGGGSYGIHNEQFF.

The CDR3 region is CASSSSSGSRTGELFF. CDR3 in DNA: TGTGCCAGCAGCTCCTCTAGCGGGAGCCGGACCGGGGAGCTGTTTTTT. The rearrangement joins TRBV7-6 to TRBJ2-2, with TRBD2 matching 10 bases. Germline CDR1 is SGHVS and CDR2 is FNYEAQ. Germline trimming cut 4 bases from V and 5 bases from J; bases unmatched to any gene: 7. The CDR3 has 16 residues.

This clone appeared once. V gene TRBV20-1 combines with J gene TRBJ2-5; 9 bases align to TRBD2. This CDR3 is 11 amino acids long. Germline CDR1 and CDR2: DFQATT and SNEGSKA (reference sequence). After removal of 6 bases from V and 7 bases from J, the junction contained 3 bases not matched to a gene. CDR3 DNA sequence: TGCAGTGCGGAGCGGGAGGCGACCCAGTACTTC. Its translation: CSAEREATQYF.

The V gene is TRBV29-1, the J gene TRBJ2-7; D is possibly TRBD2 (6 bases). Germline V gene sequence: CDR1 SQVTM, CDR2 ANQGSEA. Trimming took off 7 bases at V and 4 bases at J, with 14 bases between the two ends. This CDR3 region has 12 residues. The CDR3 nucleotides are TGCAGCGGCGGGGAGGTCCCATACGAGCAGTACTTC. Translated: CSGGEVPYEQYF.

The CDR3 nucleotides read TGCGCCAGCAGCTTGCTCGCGGTCTCAGATACGCAGTATTTT. Encoded protein: CASSLLAVSDTQYF. The chain employs TRBV5-1 and TRBJ2-3; D not resolved. CDR1 and CDR2 (germline): SGHRS, YFSETQ. With 1 base removed from V and 4 bases from J, the gap between germline ends came to 10 bases. The CDR3 runs to 14 residues.

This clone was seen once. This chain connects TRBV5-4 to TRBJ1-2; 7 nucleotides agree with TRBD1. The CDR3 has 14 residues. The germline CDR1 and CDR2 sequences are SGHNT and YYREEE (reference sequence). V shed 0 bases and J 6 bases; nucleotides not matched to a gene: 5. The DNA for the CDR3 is TGTGCCAGCAGCTTGGGGGGACAGTCGAATGGCTACACCTTC. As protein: CASSLGGQSNGYTF.

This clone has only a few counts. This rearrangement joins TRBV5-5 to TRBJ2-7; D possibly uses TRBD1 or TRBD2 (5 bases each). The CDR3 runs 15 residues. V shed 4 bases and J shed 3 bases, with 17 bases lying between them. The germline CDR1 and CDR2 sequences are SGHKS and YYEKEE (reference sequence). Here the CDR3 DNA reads TGTGCCAGCAGCAGTCTGAGAGGGGCAGTCTACGAGCAGTACTTC. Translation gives CASSSLRGAVYEQYF. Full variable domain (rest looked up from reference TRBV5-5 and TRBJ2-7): DAGVTQSPTHLIKTRGQQVTLRCSPISGHKSVSWYQQVLGQGPQFIFQYYEKEERGRGNFPDRFSARQFPNYSSELNVNALLLGDSALYLCASSSLRGAVYEQYFGPGTRLTVT.

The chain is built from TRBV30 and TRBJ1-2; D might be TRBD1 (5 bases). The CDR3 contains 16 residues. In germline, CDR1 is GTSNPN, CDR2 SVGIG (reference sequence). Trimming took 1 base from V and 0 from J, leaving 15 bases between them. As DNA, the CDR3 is TGTGCCTGGAGTGGAAGGTTGGAGGGGACTAACTATGGCTACACCTTC. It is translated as CAWSGRLEGTNYGYTF. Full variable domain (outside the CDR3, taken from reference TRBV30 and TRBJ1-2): SQTIHQWPATLVQPVGSPLSLECTVEGTSNPNLYWYRQAAGRGLQLLFYSVGIGQISSEVPQNLSASRPQDRQFILSSKKLLLSDSGFYLCAWSGRLEGTNYGYTFGSGTRLTVV.

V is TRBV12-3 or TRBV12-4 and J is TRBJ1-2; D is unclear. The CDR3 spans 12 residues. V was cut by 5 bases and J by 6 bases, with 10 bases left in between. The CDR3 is CASSTGVNGYTF. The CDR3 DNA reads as TGTGCCAGCAGTACGGGAGTCAATGGCTACACCTTC.

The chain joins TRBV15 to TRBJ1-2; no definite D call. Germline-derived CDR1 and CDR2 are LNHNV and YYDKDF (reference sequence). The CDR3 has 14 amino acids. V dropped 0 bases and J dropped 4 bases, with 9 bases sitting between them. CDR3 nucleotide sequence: TGTGCCACCAGCAGAGATCTGGGGAGCTATGGCTACACCTTC. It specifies CATSRDLGSYGYTF.

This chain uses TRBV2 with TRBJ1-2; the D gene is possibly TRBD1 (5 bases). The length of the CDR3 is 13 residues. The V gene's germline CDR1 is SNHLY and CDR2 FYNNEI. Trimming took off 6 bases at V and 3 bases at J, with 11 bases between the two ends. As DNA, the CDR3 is TGTGCCAGCAGAGGAGACAGTCACTATGGCTACACCTTC. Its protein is CASRGDSHYGYTF. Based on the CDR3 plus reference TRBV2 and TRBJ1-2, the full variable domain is EPEVTQTPSHQVTQMGQEVILRCVPISNHLYFYWYRQILGQKVEFLVSFYNNEISEKSEIFDDQFSVERPDGSNFTLKIRSTKLEDSAMYFCASRGDSHYGYTFGSGTRLTVV.

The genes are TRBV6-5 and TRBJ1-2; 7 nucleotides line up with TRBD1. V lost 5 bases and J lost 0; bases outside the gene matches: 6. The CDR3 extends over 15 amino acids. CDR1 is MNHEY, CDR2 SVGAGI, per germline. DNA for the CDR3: TGTGCCAGCAGTACCCCGGGACAGACTAACTATGGCTACACCTTC. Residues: CASSTPGQTNYGYTF.